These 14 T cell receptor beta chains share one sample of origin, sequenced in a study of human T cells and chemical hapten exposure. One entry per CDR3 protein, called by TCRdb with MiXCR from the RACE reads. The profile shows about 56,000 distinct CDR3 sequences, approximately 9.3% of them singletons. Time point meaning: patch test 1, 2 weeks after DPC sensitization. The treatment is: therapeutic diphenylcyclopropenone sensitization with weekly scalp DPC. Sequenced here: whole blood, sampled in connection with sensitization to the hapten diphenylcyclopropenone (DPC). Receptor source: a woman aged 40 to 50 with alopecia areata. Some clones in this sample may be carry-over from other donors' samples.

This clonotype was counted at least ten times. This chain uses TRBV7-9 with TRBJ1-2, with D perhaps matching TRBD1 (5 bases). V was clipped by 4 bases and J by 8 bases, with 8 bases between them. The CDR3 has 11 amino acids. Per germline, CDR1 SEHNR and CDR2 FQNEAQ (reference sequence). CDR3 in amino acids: CASSWDRGYTF. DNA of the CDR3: TGTGCCAGCAGCTGGGACCGCGGCTACACCTTC.

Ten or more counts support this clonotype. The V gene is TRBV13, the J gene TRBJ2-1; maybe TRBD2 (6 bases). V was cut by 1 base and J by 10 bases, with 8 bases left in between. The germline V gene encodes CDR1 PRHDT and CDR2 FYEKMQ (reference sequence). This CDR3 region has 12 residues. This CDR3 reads CASSLAGVEQFF. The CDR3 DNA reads TGTGCCAGCAGCTTAGCGGGGGTCGAGCAGTTCTTC.

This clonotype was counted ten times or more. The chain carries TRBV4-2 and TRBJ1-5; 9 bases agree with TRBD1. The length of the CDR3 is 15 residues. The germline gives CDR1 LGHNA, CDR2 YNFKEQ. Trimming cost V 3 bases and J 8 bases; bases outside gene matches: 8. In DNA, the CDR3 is TGTGCCAGCAGCCAGGACGGGACAGGGAGTAAGCCCCAGCATTTT. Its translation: CASSQDGTGSKPQHF.

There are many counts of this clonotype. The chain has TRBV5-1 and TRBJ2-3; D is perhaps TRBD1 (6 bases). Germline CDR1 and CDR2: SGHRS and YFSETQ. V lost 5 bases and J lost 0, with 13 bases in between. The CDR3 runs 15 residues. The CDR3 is CASRSTGQSTDTQYF. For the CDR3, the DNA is TGCGCCAGCAGGTCAACAGGGCAAAGCACAGATACGCAGTATTTT.

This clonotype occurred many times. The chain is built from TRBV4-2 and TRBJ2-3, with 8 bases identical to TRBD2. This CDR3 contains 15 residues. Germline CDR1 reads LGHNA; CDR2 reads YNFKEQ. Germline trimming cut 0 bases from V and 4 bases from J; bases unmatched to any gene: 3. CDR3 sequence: CASSQERGGSDTQYF. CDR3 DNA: TGTGCCAGCAGCCAAGAACGGGGGGGCTCAGATACGCAGTATTTT.

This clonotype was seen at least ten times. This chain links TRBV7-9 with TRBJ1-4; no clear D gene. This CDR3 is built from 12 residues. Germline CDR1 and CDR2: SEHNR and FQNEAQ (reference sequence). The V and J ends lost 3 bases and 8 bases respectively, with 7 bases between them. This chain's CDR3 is CASSFGNEKLFF. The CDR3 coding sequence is TGTGCCAGCAGCTTCGGCAACGAAAAACTGTTTTTT.

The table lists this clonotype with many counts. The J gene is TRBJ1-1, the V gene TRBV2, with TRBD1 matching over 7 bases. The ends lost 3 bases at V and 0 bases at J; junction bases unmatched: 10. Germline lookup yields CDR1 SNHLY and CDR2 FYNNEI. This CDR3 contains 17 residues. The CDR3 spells CASSEVGRGIMNTEAFF. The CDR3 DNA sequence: TGTGCCAGCAGTGAGGTCGGCAGGGGGATCATGAACACTGAAGCTTTCTTT.

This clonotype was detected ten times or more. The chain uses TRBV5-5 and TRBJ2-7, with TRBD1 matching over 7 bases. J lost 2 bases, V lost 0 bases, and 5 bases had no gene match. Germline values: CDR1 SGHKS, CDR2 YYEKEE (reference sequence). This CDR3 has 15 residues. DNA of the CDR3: TGTGCCAGCAGCTTGGCCATAGGACAGGCCTACGAGCAGTACTTC. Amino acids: CASSLAIGQAYEQYF.

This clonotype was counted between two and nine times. The CDR3: CASSFGPGGQPQHF. The CDR3 DNA follows: TGTGCCAGCAGCTTCGGACCGGGCGGTCAGCCCCAGCATTTT. The V gene is TRBV5-4, the J gene TRBJ1-5; D gene uncertain. With 2 bases removed from V and 6 bases from J, the gap between germline ends came to 12 bases. CDR3 length: 14 amino acids. The germline CDR1 and CDR2 sequences are SGHNT and YYREEE (reference sequence).

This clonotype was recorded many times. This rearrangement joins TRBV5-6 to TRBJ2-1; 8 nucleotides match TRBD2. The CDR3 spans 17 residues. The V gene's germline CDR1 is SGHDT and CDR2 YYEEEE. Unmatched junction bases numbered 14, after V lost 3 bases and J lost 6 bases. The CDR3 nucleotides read TGTGCCAGCAGCTCGGAGTCGAGCGGGACTAGAACCAATGAGCAGTTCTTC. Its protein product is CASSSESSGTRTNEQFF.

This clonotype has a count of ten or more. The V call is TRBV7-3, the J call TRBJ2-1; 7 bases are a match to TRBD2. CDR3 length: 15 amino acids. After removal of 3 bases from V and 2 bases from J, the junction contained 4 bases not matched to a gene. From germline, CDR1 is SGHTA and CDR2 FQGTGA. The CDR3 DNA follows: TGTGCCAGCAGCTTTGAGGCGGGGGCCTACAATGAGCAGTTCTTC. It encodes CASSFEAGAYNEQFF.

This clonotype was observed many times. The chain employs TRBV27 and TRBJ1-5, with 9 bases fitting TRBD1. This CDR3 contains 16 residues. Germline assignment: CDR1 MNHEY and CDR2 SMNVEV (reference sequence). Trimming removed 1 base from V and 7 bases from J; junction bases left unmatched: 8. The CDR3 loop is CASSLLGQGPRQPQHF. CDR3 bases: TGTGCCAGCAGTTTATTAGGACAGGGGCCGAGGCAGCCCCAGCATTTT.

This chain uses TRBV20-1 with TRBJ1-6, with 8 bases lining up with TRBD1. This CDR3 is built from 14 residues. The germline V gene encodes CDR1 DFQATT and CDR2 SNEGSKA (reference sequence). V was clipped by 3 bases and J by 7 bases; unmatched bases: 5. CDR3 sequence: CSASPGTGNSPLHF. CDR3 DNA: TGCAGTGCTAGCCCCGGGACAGGCAATTCACCCCTCCACTTT.

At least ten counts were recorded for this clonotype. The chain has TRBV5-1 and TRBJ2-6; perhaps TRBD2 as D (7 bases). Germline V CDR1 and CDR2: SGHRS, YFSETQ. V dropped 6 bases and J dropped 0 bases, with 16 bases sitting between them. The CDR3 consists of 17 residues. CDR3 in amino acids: CASTHSGGASGANVLTF. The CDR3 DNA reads TGCGCCAGCACCCACTCGGGGGGCGCCTCTGGGGCCAACGTCCTGACTTTC. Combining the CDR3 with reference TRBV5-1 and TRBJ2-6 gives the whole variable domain KAGVTQTPRYLIKTRGQQVTLSCSPISGHRSVSWYQQTPGQGLQFLFEYFSETQRNKGNFPGRFSGRQFSNSRSEMNVSTLELGDSALYLCASTHSGGASGANVLTFGAGSRLTVL.